This T cell receptor (beta chain) was retrieved from a study of blood T cells in healthy people across ages. Primed by a sample-barcoded 5' primer and a J-beta primer mix, a second PCR proceeded for about 6 to 11 cycles. TCRdb recomputed calls from the 5' RACE reads with MiXCR, one row per CDR3 protein. The data contain roughly 410,000 distinct CDR3 sequences, approximately 51% of them singletons. The germline CDR1 and CDR2 sequences are MDHEN and SYDVKM. The CDR3 loop spans 15 amino acids. V lost 8 bases, J lost 7 bases, and 14 bases stayed unmatched. This receptor was obtained from a man between 60 and 75 years old in good health. Sample: blood. This chain connects TRBV28 to TRBJ2-1; 7 nucleotides line up with TRBD2. The CDR3 DNA follows: TGTGCCAGCGGGCCACGGGAGGCCCGTTCAAATGAGCAGTTCTTC. It encodes CASGPREARSNEQFF.